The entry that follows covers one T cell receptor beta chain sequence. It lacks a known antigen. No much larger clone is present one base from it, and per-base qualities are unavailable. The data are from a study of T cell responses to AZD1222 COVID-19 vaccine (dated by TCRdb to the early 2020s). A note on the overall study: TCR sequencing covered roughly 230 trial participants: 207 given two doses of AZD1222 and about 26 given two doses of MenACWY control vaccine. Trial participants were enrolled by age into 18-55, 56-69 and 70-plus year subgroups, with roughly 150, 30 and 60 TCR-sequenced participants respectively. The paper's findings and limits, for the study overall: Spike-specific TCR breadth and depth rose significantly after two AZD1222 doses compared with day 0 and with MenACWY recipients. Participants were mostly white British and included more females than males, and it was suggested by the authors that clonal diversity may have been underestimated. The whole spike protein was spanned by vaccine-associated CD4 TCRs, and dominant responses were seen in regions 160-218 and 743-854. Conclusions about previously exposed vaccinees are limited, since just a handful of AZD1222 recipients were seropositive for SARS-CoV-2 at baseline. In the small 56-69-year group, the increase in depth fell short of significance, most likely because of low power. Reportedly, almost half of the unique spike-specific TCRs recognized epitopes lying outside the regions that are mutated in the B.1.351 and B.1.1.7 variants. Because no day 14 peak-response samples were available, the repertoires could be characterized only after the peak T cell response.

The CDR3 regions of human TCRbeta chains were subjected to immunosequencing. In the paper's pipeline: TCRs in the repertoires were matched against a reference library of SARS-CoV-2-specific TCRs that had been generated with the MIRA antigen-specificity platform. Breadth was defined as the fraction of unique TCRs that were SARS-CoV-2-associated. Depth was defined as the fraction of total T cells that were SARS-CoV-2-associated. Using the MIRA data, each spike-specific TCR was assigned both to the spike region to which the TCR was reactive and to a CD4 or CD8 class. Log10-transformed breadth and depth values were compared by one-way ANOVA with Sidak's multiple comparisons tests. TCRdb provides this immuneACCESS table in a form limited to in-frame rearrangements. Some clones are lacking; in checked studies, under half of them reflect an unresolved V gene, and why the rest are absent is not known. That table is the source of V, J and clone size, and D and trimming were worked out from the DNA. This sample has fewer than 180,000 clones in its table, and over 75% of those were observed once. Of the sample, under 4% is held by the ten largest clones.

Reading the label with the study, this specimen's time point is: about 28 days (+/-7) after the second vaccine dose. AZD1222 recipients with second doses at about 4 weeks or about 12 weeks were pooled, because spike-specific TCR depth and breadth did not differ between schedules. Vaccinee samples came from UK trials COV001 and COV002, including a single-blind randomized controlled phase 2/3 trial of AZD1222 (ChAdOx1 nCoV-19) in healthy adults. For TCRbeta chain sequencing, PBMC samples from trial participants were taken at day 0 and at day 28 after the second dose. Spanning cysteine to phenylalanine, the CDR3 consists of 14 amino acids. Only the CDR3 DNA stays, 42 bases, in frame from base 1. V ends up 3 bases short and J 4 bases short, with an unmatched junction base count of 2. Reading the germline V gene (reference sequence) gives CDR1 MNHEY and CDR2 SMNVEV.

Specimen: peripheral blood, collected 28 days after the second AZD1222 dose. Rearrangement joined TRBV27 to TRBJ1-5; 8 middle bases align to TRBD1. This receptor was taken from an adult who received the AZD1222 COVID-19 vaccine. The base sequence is TGTGCCAGCAGTTTCGGACAGGGTAATCAGCCCCAGCATTTT. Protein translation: CASSFGQGNQPQHF.